The 22 T cell receptor beta chains below come from one sample, sequenced in a study of T cell responses to AZD1222 COVID-19 vaccine. Repertoires were generated with immunoSEQ multiplex PCR, while TCRdb's copy carries only in-frame clones and drops some. This table has over 130,000 clones, 75% to 95% appearing once. Sequenced here: peripheral blood, sampled 28 days after the second AZD1222 dose. The receptors here all came from an adult who received the AZD1222 COVID-19 vaccine.

V gene TRBV10-3 combines with J gene TRBJ2-7; TRBD2 matches at 10 bases. This CDR3 comprises 15 residues. Germline values: CDR1 ENHRY, CDR2 SYGVKD. J gave up 4 bases and V 4 bases, and 7 bases lay outside the gene matches. The CDR3, as DNA: TGTGCCATCAGTGCTCCAGCGGGAGGGACTTACGAGCAGTACTTC. This translates into CAISAPAGGTYEQYF.

The J gene is TRBJ2-1, the V gene TRBV10-2, with 7 bases identical to TRBD1. This CDR3 is built from 14 residues. Germline CDR1 and CDR2: WSHSY and SAAADI. The junction had 12 bases not matched to a gene; V was cut back by 7 bases and J by 9 bases. This CDR3 is CASTGQAPMGEQFF. CDR3 nucleotides: TGCGCCAGCACTGGACAGGCCCCCATGGGTGAGCAGTTCTTC.

This chain connects TRBV10-1 to TRBJ2-1, with TRBD2 as a possible D gene (6 bases). V was clipped by 6 bases and J by 0 bases, with 12 bases between them. The V gene's germline CDR1 is WNHNN and CDR2 SYGVQD (reference sequence). This CDR3 is 15 amino acids long. The CDR3 region has the DNA TGCGCCAGCAGCCGGGACTCGAGCTCCTACAATGAGCAGTTCTTC. Its translation: CASSRDSSSYNEQFF.

This rearrangement joins TRBV19 to TRBJ2-5; TRBD1 matches 11 bases. The CDR3 contains 13 residues. Germline V gene lookup returns CDR1 LNHDA and CDR2 SQIVND (reference sequence). V was pared by 9 bases and J by 5 bases, with 5 bases of the junction left unmatched. The CDR3 is CASRDRGEETQYF. In DNA form, the CDR3 reads TGTGCCAGCCGGGACAGGGGGGAGGAGACCCAGTACTTC.

The rearrangement links TRBV11-3 to TRBJ2-2; D is possibly TRBD1 (5 bases). V gave up 6 bases and J gave up 4 bases, with 12 bases separating them. CDR1 is SGHNT, CDR2 YENEEA, per germline. This CDR3 has 14 residues. The CDR3 region is CASSRQGRTGELFF. CDR3 coding DNA: TGTGCCAGCAGTAGGCAGGGCCGCACCGGGGAGCTGTTTTTT.

V usage is TRBV14 and J usage is TRBJ1-4; tentatively, D is TRBD1 (5 bases). CDR1 and CDR2 from the germline V gene are SGHDN and FVKESK. V lost 3 bases and J lost 8, with 16 bases in between. The CDR3 is 15 residues long. CDR3 in DNA: TGTGCCAGCAGCCACCGGGGGACGATGTTAGAAAAACTGTTTTTT. Protein: CASSHRGTMLEKLFF.

The gene calls are TRBV29-1 and TRBJ2-5; D perhaps matches TRBD2 (6 bases). Germline CDR1 reads SQVTM; CDR2 reads ANQGSEA. Trimming left V 4 bases short and J 4 bases short, with 16 bases between. The CDR3 runs to 14 residues. This CDR3 reads CSVAAGNLAETQYF. The CDR3, as DNA: TGCAGCGTTGCAGCGGGTAATCTAGCAGAGACCCAGTACTTC.

This clone was seen more than once but under ten times. The chain links TRBV4-1 to TRBJ2-7; 9 bases fit TRBD2. The CDR3 length is 15 residues. The germline gives CDR1 MGHRA, CDR2 YSYEKL. The V gene end was trimmed by 1 base and the J gene end by 6 bases; junction bases not matched to a gene: 7. The CDR3 reads CASSQGSLAGFEQYF. The CDR3 DNA is TGCGCCAGCAGCCAAGGGTCCCTAGCGGGATTCGAGCAGTACTTC.

The chain is built from TRBV6-5 and TRBJ1-2; D not certain. The CDR3 has 14 residues. The V gene lost 0 bases and the J gene lost 2 bases, with 7 bases spanning the gap. From germline, CDR1 is MNHEY and CDR2 SVGAGI. CDR3 nucleotide sequence: TGTGCCAGCAGTTACTCGATATCAAACTATGGCTACACCTTC. This translates into CASSYSISNYGYTF.

The CDR3 nucleotides are TGTGCCAGCAGCCGCGACAGGGGGGAAGCTTTCTTT. This codes for CASSRDRGEAFF. The chain has TRBV7-9 and TRBJ1-1; 9 nucleotides line up with TRBD1. The CDR3 loop spans 12 amino acids. Germline lookup yields CDR1 SEHNR and CDR2 FQNEAQ (reference sequence). With V trimmed by 5 bases and J by 8 bases, 3 bases remained unmatched.

The chain joins TRBV5-1 to TRBJ2-2; no definite D call. Trimming stripped 7 bases from V and 5 bases from J, with 18 bases between. Per germline, CDR1 SGHRS and CDR2 YFSETQ. The CDR3 totals 15 residues. The CDR3 protein is CASQVEFRWTGELFF. In DNA, the CDR3 is TGCGCCAGCCAGGTTGAGTTCAGGTGGACCGGGGAGCTGTTTTTT.

The chain combines TRBV19 with TRBJ2-1; 10 bases agree with TRBD2. CDR1 is LNHDA and CDR2 is SQIVND in the germline V gene (reference sequence). CDR3 length: 15 amino acids. V lost 6 bases, J lost 7 bases, and 9 bases stayed unmatched. CDR3 DNA: TGTGCCAGTAGCCGGCCTAGCGGGAGTGGGAATGAGCAGTTCTTC. This sequence encodes CASSRPSGSGNEQFF. Based on the CDR3 plus reference TRBV19 and TRBJ2-1, the full variable domain is DGGITQSPKYLFRKEGQNVTLSCEQNLNHDAMYWYRQDPGQGLRLIYYSQIVNDFQKGDIAEGYSVSREKKESFPLTVTSAQKNPTAFYLCASSRPSGSGNEQFFGPGTRLTVL.

The CDR3 region has the DNA TGTGCCAGCAGCTTAGCATTAGGGGACAAGCAAGAGACCCAGTACTTC. Amino acid sequence: CASSLALGDKQETQYF. This chain connects TRBV7-8 to TRBJ2-5; TRBD1 might be the D (6 bases). Trimming shortened V by 0 bases and J by 2 bases, and 13 bases separated the two germline ends. The CDR3 consists of 16 residues. Germline CDR1 is SGHVS and CDR2 is FQNEAQ.

The rearrangement joins TRBV27 to TRBJ2-2; no clear D gene. This CDR3 spans 14 amino acids. V was shortened by 2 bases and J by 4 bases, with 8 bases between the two germline ends. CDR1 and CDR2 from the germline V gene are MNHEY and SMNVEV (reference sequence). The CDR3 DNA reads as TGTGCCAGCAGTTTAAGACAACTCACCGGGGAGCTGTTTTTT. Protein sequence: CASSLRQLTGELFF.

The V gene is TRBV6-4, the J gene TRBJ2-1, with 11 bases aligning to TRBD2. Looked up from germline, CDR1 is MRHNA and CDR2 is SNTAGT. The CDR3 loop spans 14 amino acids. Trimming cost V 5 bases and J 7 bases; bases outside gene matches: 4. In nucleotides, the CDR3 is TGTGCCAGCAGTACTAGCGGGAGTATGAATGAGCAGTTCTTC. This codes for CASSTSGSMNEQFF.

This sequence joins TRBV30 and TRBJ1-4; the D gene is possibly TRBD1 (5 bases). Germline V gene data show CDR1 as GTSNPN and CDR2 as SVGIG (reference sequence). Trimming pared 1 base from V and 0 bases from J, leaving 9 bases between. The CDR3 sequence is 15 residues long. CDR3 sequence reads: CAWSGQLATNEKLFF. CDR3 nucleotides: TGTGCCTGGAGTGGACAGCTTGCAACTAATGAAAAACTGTTTTTT. Full variable domain (rest looked up from reference TRBV30 and TRBJ1-4): SQTIHQWPATLVQPVGSPLSLECTVEGTSNPNLYWYRQAAGRGLQLLFYSVGIGQISSEVPQNLSASRPQDRQFILSSKKLLLSDSGFYLCAWSGQLATNEKLFFGSGTQLSVL.

This clone was counted once. The gene calls are TRBV6-5 and TRBJ2-3, with TRBD2 identical over 10 bases. V trimming: 7 bases; J trimming: 2 bases; junction bases outside the gene matches: 6. CDR1 MNHEY and CDR2 SVGAGI come from the germline V gene. The CDR3 runs 15 residues. The chain's CDR3 is CASTPGLAYTDTQYF. The CDR3 nucleotides are TGTGCCAGCACCCCGGGACTAGCGTACACAGATACGCAGTATTTT.

The gene calls are TRBV27 and TRBJ2-7; 9 bases fit TRBD2. Germline CDR1 MNHEY, CDR2 SMNVEV (reference sequence). After removal of 1 base from V and 3 bases from J, the junction contained 4 bases not matched to a gene. The CDR3 extends over 15 amino acids. The CDR3, as DNA: TGTGCCAGCAGTTTATGGGCTAGCGGGAACTACGAGCAGTACTTC. Its translation is CASSLWASGNYEQYF.

The CDR3 DNA sequence: TGTGCCTGGAGTCGCCAGGGAACTAATGAAAAACTGTTTTTT. This gives the protein CAWSRQGTNEKLFF. The genes are TRBV30 and TRBJ1-4; D possibly corresponds to TRBD1 (5 bases). Trimming removed 2 bases at V and 1 base at J, with 8 bases between. Germline values: CDR1 GTSNPN, CDR2 SVGIG (reference sequence). This CDR3 region has 14 residues.

The gene calls are TRBV5-1 and TRBJ2-5; a weak D match, TRBD2 (6 bases). Trimming cost V 2 bases and J 4 bases, with 9 bases left between them. This CDR3 has 13 residues. Per the germline V gene, CDR1 is SGHRS and CDR2 is YFSETQ. CDR3 bases: TGCGCCAGCAGCTTTCGGGGAGGAGAGACCCAGTACTTC. This sequence encodes CASSFRGGETQYF.

The rearrangement links TRBV19 to TRBJ2-2; D is undetermined. The V end was cut by 3 bases, the J end by 6 bases, with 8 bases between. CDR1 and CDR2 from the germline V gene are LNHDA and SQIVND (reference sequence). The CDR3 covers 13 residues. The CDR3 loop reads CASSIASAGELFF. The CDR3 DNA reads TGTGCCAGTAGTATTGCTAGTGCCGGGGAGCTGTTTTTT.

The genes are TRBV24-1 and TRBJ1-5; TRBD1 matches 7 bases. This CDR3 has 15 amino acids. The V and J ends lost 3 bases and 2 bases, in that order; junction bases with no gene match: 3. Germline V gene lookup returns CDR1 KGHDR and CDR2 SFDVKD. The CDR3 sequence: CATSDPTGGNQPQHF. CDR3 DNA sequence: TGTGCCACCAGTGATCCCACAGGGGGCAATCAGCCCCAGCATTTT.